This T cell receptor (beta chain) was observed in a study of shared T cell receptors in the human thymus. This clone was seen only once. Sequencing used immunoSEQ multiplex PCR; TCRdb keeps in-frame clones, though not all of them. There are more than 550,000 clones in the sample; around 87% occur only once, and about 0.0094% lies in the top ten. Germline V lookup: CDR1 SGHTA, CDR2 FQGNSA. J was trimmed by 5 bases and V by 11 bases; bases with no gene match: 5. The CDR3 totals 11 residues. Another study also made use of these data, one on human thymus T cells. That report adds: Having surgery to correct congenital heart defects, healthy Finnish infants acted as the donors. Seemingly biased V and J gene usage marked thymic and blood repertoires.

Sequencing used thymocytes. The chain links TRBV7-2 to TRBJ2-5; 7 bases align to TRBD1. This TCR derives from a boy under two years old with a congenital heart defect. The CDR3 protein is CAARGKETQYF. The DNA for the CDR3 is TGTGCCGCCAGGGGGAAGGAGACCCAGTACTTC. The complete variable domain, with remaining parts taken from reference TRBV7-2 and TRBJ2-5, reads GAGVSQSPSNKVTEKGKDVELRCDPISGHTALYWYRQSLGQGLEFLIYFQGNSAPDKSGLPSDRFSAERTGGSVSTLTIQRTQQEDSAVYLCAARGKETQYFGPGTRLLVL.